The T cell receptor beta chain under discussion was sequenced for a study of shared clonotypes between healthy human individuals (dated by TCRdb to about 2020). Study-level background: A couple of women and three men aged 18 to 49 years were included in the cohort. Each donor's leukapheresis produced roughly between roughly 0.94 and 9.5 billion PBMCs. For each donor, CD4 naive and CD4 memory were each run on three plates, CD8 naive on two plates, and CD8 memory on one plate. To increase sequencing depth and limit assay-specific biases, TCR repertoire library preparation and sequencing were carried out by different laboratories using diverse techniques. The study deeply sequenced blood TCR repertoires of several healthy adults to estimate repertoire size and the extent of clonotype sharing between individuals.

Paper-wide results and their limitations: Based on pairwise subsampling, the degree of clonotype sharing among donors was expected to be affected by sequencing depth. Only blood was sampled, and tissue TCR repertoires likely differ from those in blood. Clonotypes shared by all four sorted-subset donors showed higher generation probabilities than non-shared clonotypes. Naive subsets generally had larger estimated clonotype richness than memory subsets. Across a handful of donors, around 5% of naive CD4, more than 3% of naive CD8, roughly 2.2% of memory CD4, and roughly 0.41% of memory CD8 clonotypes were shared. The genetic and exposure-history diversity represented was limited by the small number of donors. Even with the large sequencing depth, rarefaction of the sorted-subset datasets indicated that sequencing was incomplete.

Concerning this clone itself: Its recognized antigen is unknown. No base qualities exist here, and no much larger clone lies one base off it.

Donors were healthy HIV-negative adults with no recently reported acute infections or vaccinations. Every donor was a Caucasian adult living in Nashville, Tennessee, USA. CD4+ T cells were enriched through magnetic negative selection, after which naive cells were positively selected on CD45RA and the remaining negative fraction served as the memory subset. After blood collection by leukapheresis, PBMCs were isolated using Ficoll-Histopaque density gradient centrifugation and then cryopreserved in the vapor phase of liquid nitrogen. Analytical flow cytometry was used to check the purity and quantity of every magnetically sorted T cell population. Each sorted fraction had its genomic DNA isolated and then quantified by UV absorbance on a Nanodrop 2000c. Looking up the germline V gene yields CDR1 SGHRS and CDR2 YFSETQ. The CDR3 runs 17 residues from the cysteine to the phenylalanine. Of all the DNA, just the CDR3 is kept, 51 bases in frame from base 1. The V and J ends are trimmed by 0 bases and 0 bases, leaving 13 bases between them.

Using the deep immunoSEQ assay, multiplex PCR amplified TCR CDR3 regions from genomic DNA. For each cell subset, the extracted genomic DNA was distributed evenly across all wells of several immunoSEQ 96-well plates, and each plate served as one replicate. For sorted subsets, each replicate PCR was loaded with roughly 0.2 ug genomic DNA, equivalent to 32,000 or so T cell genomes. Purified libraries were quantified with a Qubit 3.0 fluorometer, sized on a Bioanalyzer 2100, and re-quantified with the KAPA Library Quantification kit. A separate single-read 150-cycle Illumina NextSeq 550 flow cell was used to sequence each immunoSEQ 96-well plate. Per the authors' processing: Because the immunoSEQ output held only junctional sequences and lacked quality scores, the filtering could not match the filtering applied to full-length reads. To assign V/J genes and CDR3, sequences were annotated using PyIR, a Python wrapper for IgBLAST v1.9, with IMGT germline references. Reads were filtered out if the reads had weak V/J assignments (E-value above 1e-6), no CDR3, stop codons, out-of-frame junctions, or ambiguous translated residues. V3J clonotypes were defined as sequences sharing an identical inferred V gene, J gene, and CDR3 amino acid sequence. To compute the percentage overlap between repertoires, the number of shared unique clonotypes was divided by the size of the smaller repertoire. Repertoire richness was assessed with RTK rarefaction, the Chao1 estimator, and Recon v2.1 estimates of unobserved clonotypes. Generation probabilities for all TCRbeta clonotypes obtained by the gDNA method from a few donors were computed using OLGA. This immuneACCESS table, as held by TCRdb, lists in-frame sequences with V and J called but not all clones. Of the missing ones, under half trace to an unresolved V gene in checked studies; the others have no known cause. That table furnishes V, J and clone size, whereas the DNA furnished D and trimming. The sample table holds about 2.4 million clones, of which more than 90% were seen once. The ten largest clones represent around 0.15% of the sample.

Here the chain combines TRBV5-1 and TRBJ1-3, with TRBD1 perhaps the D gene, on 5 matching bases. This TCR derives from a man between 18 and 35 years old in good health. The material sequenced was naive CD4+ T cells sorted from blood. The cell subset or site label here, explained by the study, means: CD45RA+ positively selected. The nucleotide sequence reads as follows: TGCGCCAGCAGCTTGGACACAGGCCCCAGCTCTGGAAACACCATATATTTT. This encodes CASSLDTGPSSGNTIYF.